This entry lists 23 T cell receptor beta chains sequenced from one sample in a study of shared clonotypes between healthy human individuals. The method was immunoSEQ multiplex PCR; TCRdb's version includes in-frame clones alone and lacks a portion of them. The table lists about 980,000 clones, less than 85% of them singletons. What was sequenced was memory CD4+ T cells sorted from blood. Stated subset: CD45RA-negative fraction. The receptors were sampled from a man younger than 35 in good health.

V is TRBV6-5 and J is TRBJ1-1; 7 positions match TRBD1. The CDR3 consists of 15 residues. After removal of 5 bases from V and 0 bases from J, the junction contained 6 bases not matched to a gene. Germline CDR1 is MNHEY and CDR2 is SVGAGI. The CDR3 coding sequence is TGTGCCAGCAGTAGAGGGGGCGGCGTGAACACTGAAGCTTTCTTT. It translates to CASSRGGGVNTEAFF.

This clone appeared a single time. The rearrangement links TRBV11-2 to TRBJ2-4, with unresolved D. The germline V and J ends were trimmed by 0 bases and 11 bases, with 5 bases remaining between them. Germline loops: CDR1 SGHAT, CDR2 FQNNGV. The CDR3 spans 11 residues. CDR3 nucleotides: TGTGCCAGCAGCTTAGACGGAGTTCAGTACTTC. Protein product: CASSLDGVQYF.

This clone was seen a few times. V is TRBV29-1 and J is TRBJ2-6, with TRBD1 matching over 10 bases. CDR3 length equals 15 residues. With V trimmed by 6 bases and J by 2 bases, 4 bases remained unmatched. Germline V gene sequence: CDR1 SQVTM, CDR2 ANQGSEA. This chain's CDR3 is CSVTGTGAGANVLTF. CDR3 in DNA: TGCAGCGTGACCGGGACAGGGGCTGGGGCCAACGTCCTGACTTTC.

The rearrangement uses TRBV11-2 and TRBJ2-7; TRBD1 matches 8 bases. The trim removed 10 bases at V and 0 bases at J, leaving 8 bases unmatched. The length of the CDR3 is 14 residues. Per germline, CDR1 SGHAT and CDR2 FQNNGV. CDR3 sequence reads: CATSGGPGSYEQYF. DNA for the CDR3: TGTGCCACATCAGGGGGCCCCGGCTCCTACGAGCAGTACTTC. Complete variable domain (other parts from reference TRBV11-2 and TRBJ2-7): EAGVAQSPRYKIIEKRQSVAFWCNPISGHATLYWYQQILGQGPKLLIQFQNNGVVDDSQLPKDRFSAERLKGVDSTLKIQPAKLEDSAVYLCATSGGPGSYEQYFGPGTRLTVT.

There are a few counts of this clone. CDR3 nucleotide sequence: TGTGCCAGCAGTGAAATGGACCCGGGCCCATACGAGCAGTACTTC. This sequence encodes CASSEMDPGPYEQYF. The chain has TRBV2 and TRBJ2-7, with D hard to call. The CDR3 is 15 amino acids. V lost 2 bases and J 4 bases, leaving 15 bases between the germline ends. The V gene's germline CDR1 is SNHLY and CDR2 FYNNEI. The full variable domain, rest sourced from reference TRBV2 and TRBJ2-7, is EPEVTQTPSHQVTQMGQEVILRCVPISNHLYFYWYRQILGQKVEFLVSFYNNEISEKSEIFDDQFSVERPDGSNFTLKIRSTKLEDSAMYFCASSEMDPGPYEQYFGPGTRLTVT.

The chain links TRBV5-4 to TRBJ1-2; perhaps TRBD1 as D (6 bases). V shed 4 bases and J shed 1 base, with 14 bases lying between them. The CDR3 totals 15 residues. Per germline, CDR1 SGHNT and CDR2 YYREEE (reference sequence). Here the CDR3 DNA reads TGTGCCAGCAGCCAAAGACAGGCCGTTAACTATGGCTACACCTTC. As protein: CASSQRQAVNYGYTF. Drawing the rest from reference TRBV5-4 and TRBJ1-2, the complete variable domain is ETGVTQSPTHLIKTRGQQVTLRCSSQSGHNTVSWYQQALGQGPQFIFQYYREEENGRGNFPPRFSGLQFPNYSSELNVNALELDDSALYLCASSQRQAVNYGYTFGSGTRLTVV.

The CDR3 DNA reads TGTGCCACGCGCTACAGGGAGCTCGAGCAGTACTTC. It specifies CATRYRELEQYF. The rearrangement uses TRBV6-5 and TRBJ2-7, with D possibly matching TRBD1 (6 bases). This CDR3 region has 12 residues. CDR1 is MNHEY, CDR2 SVGAGI, per germline. V was trimmed by 10 bases and J by 6 bases, leaving 16 bases between them.

This clone was seen a few times. This sequence joins TRBV19 and TRBJ2-5; D is possibly TRBD1 or TRBD2 (5 bases each). Trimming pared 6 bases from V and 1 base from J, leaving 12 bases between. Germline values: CDR1 LNHDA, CDR2 SQIVND (reference sequence). The CDR3 is made up of 14 amino acids. The CDR3 sequence: CASRKRGVQETQYF. CDR3 DNA sequence: TGTGCCAGTAGGAAACGAGGGGTCCAAGAGACCCAGTACTTC.

The V call is TRBV5-1, the J call TRBJ1-5; D may be TRBD1 (6 bases). V was clipped by 0 bases and J by 4 bases, with 14 bases between them. CDR1 and CDR2 from the germline V gene are SGHRS and YFSETQ. CDR3 length: 16 amino acids. The CDR3 protein is CASSLEAGGRNQPQHF. In DNA, the CDR3 is TGCGCCAGCAGCTTGGAAGCCGGGGGCCGGAATCAGCCCCAGCATTTT.

The chain couples TRBV7-8 to TRBJ2-7, with D perhaps assigned TRBD1 or TRBD2 (6 bases each). The CDR3 totals 15 residues. Germline CDR1 is SGHVS and CDR2 is FQNEAQ. Trimming left V 8 bases short and J 6 bases short, with 23 bases between. This chain's CDR3 is CASRSGGIGSREQYF. The CDR3, as DNA: TGTGCCAGCCGTTCCGGGGGCATCGGATCACGCGAGCAGTACTTC.

In this sample, this clone turned up a few times. The V call is TRBV2, the J call TRBJ2-3; 12 bases are a match to TRBD2. The CDR3 runs 20 residues. J lost 0 bases, V lost 11 bases, and 21 bases had no gene match. Germline CDR1 is SNHLY and CDR2 is FYNNEI. The CDR3 coding sequence is TGTGCCGTTGGACACGCATCAGGACTAGCGGGGCTAGCTAGCACAGATACGCAGTATTTT. The encoded protein is CAVGHASGLAGLASTDTQYF.

The chain uses TRBV6-1 and TRBJ2-4; weak D call: TRBD2 (6 bases). CDR1 and CDR2 (germline): MNHNS, SASEGT. Trimming cost V 6 bases and J 7 bases, with 16 bases left between them. The CDR3 runs to 14 residues. The CDR3 sequence is CASSLGKGGNIQYF. CDR3 in DNA: TGTGCCAGCAGCCTCGGGAAGGGAGGCAACATTCAGTACTTC.

V gene TRBV29-1 combines with J gene TRBJ2-5; 7 bases are shared with TRBD1. This CDR3 is 14 amino acids long. In germline, CDR1 is SQVTM, CDR2 ANQGSEA. V was clipped by 6 bases and J by 1 base; unmatched bases: 8. DNA of the CDR3: TGCAGCGTGCCCGACAGGGCCCGCCAAGAGACCCAGTACTTC. It is translated as CSVPDRARQETQYF. Combining the CDR3 with reference TRBV29-1 and TRBJ2-5 gives the whole variable domain SAVISQKPSRDICQRGTSLTIQCQVDSQVTMMFWYRQQPGQSLTLIATANQGSEATYESGFVIDKFPISRPNLTFSTLTVSNMSPEDSSIYLCSVPDRARQETQYFGPGTRLLVL.

The J gene is TRBJ1-1, the V gene TRBV29-1; the match to TRBD1 covers 8 bases. CDR1 is SQVTM and CDR2 is ANQGSEA in the germline V gene. The V segment lost 3 bases and the J segment 5 bases; nucleotides outside the gene matches: 2. CDR3 length equals 12 residues. Here the CDR3 reads CSVDRGRTEAFF. Written as DNA, the CDR3 is TGCAGCGTTGACAGGGGGCGAACTGAAGCTTTCTTT.

This chain joins TRBV5-4 and TRBJ2-5, with D unclear. CDR3 length: 14 amino acids. Looked up from germline, CDR1 is SGHNT and CDR2 is YYREEE (reference sequence). Between the trimmed V and J ends, which lost 0 bases and 1 base, there was a span of 7 bases. The CDR3 DNA is TGTGCCAGCAGCTTGGGCTCCCCCCAAGAGACCCAGTACTTC. Translation: CASSLGSPQETQYF.

V usage is TRBV9 and J usage is TRBJ2-1; 8 nucleotides match TRBD2. This CDR3 region has 15 residues. V was clipped by 0 bases and J by 4 bases; unmatched bases: 3. Germline-derived CDR1 and CDR2 are SGDLS and YYNGEE. The CDR3, as DNA: TGTGCCAGCAGCGTAGCGGCGGGAGGTTACAATGAGCAGTTCTTC. Amino acids: CASSVAAGGYNEQFF.

The chain uses TRBV30 and TRBJ1-3, with D tentatively TRBD1 (5 bases). The CDR3 is 12 amino acids. V was trimmed by 6 bases and J by 5 bases, leaving 11 bases between them. From germline, CDR1 is GTSNPN and CDR2 SVGIG (reference sequence). DNA of the CDR3: TGTGCCTGTTGGGACTTCCGAAACACCATATATTTT. Translated: CACWDFRNTIYF.

This chain uses TRBV14 with TRBJ1-6, with 9 bases identical to TRBD1. This CDR3 has 15 residues. Per germline, CDR1 SGHDN and CDR2 FVKESK. V shed 3 bases, J shed 6 bases, and the junction held 3 bases outside the gene matches. The CDR3 sequence is CASSQMTGGNSPLHF. The CDR3 nucleotides read TGTGCCAGCAGCCAGATGACAGGGGGTAATTCACCCCTCCACTTT.

This clone was found a few times. The chain is built from TRBV6-6 and TRBJ2-2; 7 nucleotides agree with TRBD2. This CDR3 comprises 16 residues. The V segment lost 6 bases and the J segment 0 bases; nucleotides outside the gene matches: 7. Per germline, CDR1 MNHNY and CDR2 SVGAGI (reference sequence). The CDR3 reads CASSFSREANTGELFF. The CDR3 nucleotides read TGTGCCAGCAGCTTTTCCCGGGAGGCGAACACCGGGGAGCTGTTTTTT.

V is TRBV7-2 and J is TRBJ2-3; possible D gene TRBD1, 5 bases. Germline V CDR1 and CDR2: SGHTA, FQGNSA. With 8 bases removed from V and 7 bases from J, the gap between germline ends came to 10 bases. The CDR3 spans 11 residues. CDR3 sequence (DNA): TGTGCCAGCTGTAGGGGATATACGCAGTATTTT. Encoded protein: CASCRGYTQYF.

The chain links TRBV5-6 to TRBJ2-3, with 8 bases fitting TRBD2. Germline lookup yields CDR1 SGHDT and CDR2 YYEEEE. The CDR3 has 16 residues. V shed 1 base and J 3 bases; nucleotides not matched to a gene: 7. The CDR3 nucleotides are TGTGCCAGCAGCTTGTTAGCTAGCGGGTCTACAGATACGCAGTATTTT. It encodes CASSLLASGSTDTQYF.

The chain joins TRBV27 to TRBJ1-6; possibly TRBD1 for D (6 bases). CDR3 length: 15 residues. Germline lookup yields CDR1 MNHEY and CDR2 SMNVEV (reference sequence). Trimming took off 5 bases at V and 3 bases at J, with 11 bases between the two ends. CDR3 protein: CASSPGDIYNSPLHF. CDR3 nucleotide sequence: TGTGCCAGCAGTCCCGGGGACATCTATAATTCACCCCTCCACTTT.

V and J are TRBV2 and TRBJ1-5, with unresolved D. CDR1 and CDR2 (germline): SNHLY, FYNNEI. The CDR3 sequence is 13 residues long. With 7 bases removed from V and 2 bases from J, the gap between germline ends came to 9 bases. The CDR3 is CASTPNGNQPQHF. The CDR3 DNA is TGTGCCAGCACCCCTAATGGCAATCAGCCCCAGCATTTT.